The 32 T cell receptor beta chains presented below share a single source sample, sequenced in a study of blood T cell repertoires in COVID-19. Using immunoSEQ multiplex PCR, the repertoire was profiled, and TCRdb retains in-frame clones only, with some absent. Here the sample spans 200,000 to 250,000 clones, roughly 84% being singletons. The sequencing sample was made of peripheral blood. The receptor set was obtained from a woman at least 80 years old with acute or convalescent COVID-19.

The genes are TRBV12-3 or TRBV12-4 and TRBJ1-1; 7 nucleotides match TRBD1. This CDR3 is 13 amino acids long. V dropped 6 bases and J dropped 5; count of bases not matched to a gene: 6. CDR3 in DNA: TGTGCCAGCAGATTACAGGGGCGGACTGAAGCTTTCTTT. Protein: CASRLQGRTEAFF.

V and J are TRBV2 and TRBJ1-5, with D maybe TRBD1 (5 bases). This CDR3 has 12 residues. In germline, CDR1 is SNHLY, CDR2 FYNNEI. Trimming cost V 7 bases and J 8 bases, with 12 bases left between them. CDR3 in amino acids: CASKLGAKPQHF. As DNA, the CDR3 is TGTGCCAGCAAGCTAGGGGCAAAGCCCCAGCATTTT.

The rearrangement links TRBV24-1 to TRBJ2-3, with 12 bases identical to TRBD2. J lost 6 bases, V lost 3 bases, and 6 bases had no gene match. CDR3 size: 16 residues. Germline V lookup: CDR1 KGHDR, CDR2 SFDVKD. The CDR3 region is CATSDASGGGPDTQYF. For the CDR3, the DNA is TGTGCCACCAGTGATGCTAGCGGGGGGGGTCCCGATACGCAGTATTTT.

V gene TRBV4-3 combines with J gene TRBJ1-6; no clear D gene. V was cut by 5 bases and J by 9 bases, with 17 bases left in between. The CDR3 contains 15 residues. The V gene's germline CDR1 is LGHNA and CDR2 YSLEER. This CDR3 is CASSKEVGSGSPLHF. As DNA, the CDR3 is TGCGCCAGCAGCAAGGAGGTGGGGTCTGGTTCACCCCTCCACTTT.

The rearrangement uses TRBV3-1 (or the pseudogene TRBV3-2) and TRBJ1-1; TRBD1 agrees at 9 bases. Trimming cost V 2 bases and J 9 bases; bases outside gene matches: 4. The CDR3 contains 13 residues. From germline, CDR1 is LGHDT and CDR2 YNNKEL (reference sequence). The CDR3 nucleotides are TGTGCCAGCAGCCAACGGACAGGGGAAAAAGCTTTCTTT. Residues: CASSQRTGEKAFF.

The rearrangement joins TRBV19 to TRBJ1-3; 8 bases fit TRBD1. CDR3 length: 15 residues. Germline assignment: CDR1 LNHDA and CDR2 SQIVND (reference sequence). Trimming cost V 3 bases and J 3 bases; bases outside gene matches: 4. In DNA, the CDR3 is TGTGCCAGTAGTATCTCGACAGGGGTTGGAAACACCATATATTTT. This encodes CASSISTGVGNTIYF.

The chain combines TRBV6-5 with TRBJ1-6; tentative D call: TRBD1 (5 bases). Trimming shortened V by 8 bases and J by 4 bases, and 12 bases separated the two germline ends. Germline V gene lookup returns CDR1 MNHEY and CDR2 SVGAGI. The CDR3 length is 14 residues. The CDR3 region is CASGRQIYNSPLHF. The CDR3 DNA sequence: TGTGCCAGCGGACGACAGATTTATAATTCACCCCTCCACTTT.

The chain couples TRBV5-8 to TRBJ1-1, with D unresolved. CDR3 size: 12 residues. The V end was cut by 1 base, the J end by 5 bases, with 6 bases between. Germline CDR1 and CDR2: SGHTS and YDEGEE. In DNA, the CDR3 is TGTGCCAGCAGCTTGTATCGGACTGAAGCTTTCTTT. Amino acid sequence: CASSLYRTEAFF.

The chain couples TRBV9 to TRBJ2-4; D call uncertain. Trimming cost V 0 bases and J 9 bases, with 13 bases left between them. This CDR3 has 14 amino acids. Per germline, CDR1 SGDLS and CDR2 YYNGEE. CDR3 sequence reads: CASSVGLGLSIQYF. In nucleotides, the CDR3 is TGTGCCAGCAGCGTAGGCTTGGGCTTGAGCATTCAGTACTTC. The full variable domain, in which reference TRBV9 and TRBJ2-4 provide the parts outside the CDR3, is DSGVTQTPKHLITATGQRVTLRCSPRSGDLSVYWYQQSLDQGLQFLIQYYNGEERAKGNILERFSAQQFPDLHSELNLSSLELGDSALYFCASSVGLGLSIQYFGAGTRLSVL.

The genes are TRBV5-8 and TRBJ1-5, with a weak D call TRBD1 (6 bases). From germline, CDR1 is SGHTS and CDR2 YDEGEE. Trimming stripped 1 base from V and 0 bases from J, with 14 bases between. CDR3 size: 17 residues. The CDR3 protein is CASSLLGTPYSNQPQHF. The CDR3 coding sequence is TGTGCCAGCAGCTTGCTCGGGACACCATATAGCAATCAGCCCCAGCATTTT.

The gene calls are TRBV3-1 (or the pseudogene TRBV3-2) and TRBJ1-1; D not resolved. Germline assignment: CDR1 LGHDT and CDR2 YNNKEL (reference sequence). The length of the CDR3 is 15 residues. Trimming left V 3 bases short and J 1 base short, with 12 bases between. Written as DNA, the CDR3 is TGTGCCAGCAGCCAGCCGCAGTCCCAGAACACTGAAGCTTTCTTT. Translated, it gives CASSQPQSQNTEAFF.

The chain carries TRBV2 and TRBJ1-1; 9 bases are a match to TRBD1. The CDR3 contains 13 residues. Trimming at V came to 8 bases and at J to 3 bases, leaving 4 bases not matched to a gene. CDR1 SNHLY and CDR2 FYNNEI come from the germline V gene. For the CDR3, the DNA is TGTGCCAGCGGGGGACAGGGTCACACTGAAGCTTTCTTT. Encoded protein: CASGGQGHTEAFF.

The V and J genes are TRBV9 and TRBJ2-3; tentative D call: TRBD2 (6 bases). The V end was cut by 1 base, the J end by 1 base, with 10 bases between. From germline, CDR1 is SGDLS and CDR2 YYNGEE. The CDR3 length is 15 residues. DNA of the CDR3: TGTGCCAGCAGCGTAAAACCTAGCGGCACAGATACGCAGTATTTT. Amino acid sequence: CASSVKPSGTDTQYF. Together with reference TRBV9 and TRBJ2-3, the CDR3 gives the full variable domain: DSGVTQTPKHLITATGQRVTLRCSPRSGDLSVYWYQQSLDQGLQFLIQYYNGEERAKGNILERFSAQQFPDLHSELNLSSLELGDSALYFCASSVKPSGTDTQYFGPGTRLTVL.

This clone has a handful of counts. The genes are TRBV6-2 or TRBV6-3 and TRBJ1-5; 7 bases match TRBD1. The CDR3 contains 16 residues. J gave up 7 bases and V 2 bases, and 11 bases lay outside the gene matches. The V gene's germline CDR1 is MNHEY and CDR2 SVGEGT. Here the CDR3 DNA reads TGTGCCAGCAGTTACACGAACAGGGGCCTCGGGCAGCCCCAGCATTTT. Its protein is CASSYTNRGLGQPQHF.

This clone was seen once. V gene TRBV1 combines with J gene TRBJ1-4; the table's D call, TRBD1, has no DNA check behind it. TRBV1 constitutes a pseudogene. This CDR3 spans 16 amino acids. The CDR3 nucleotides read TGCACCAGCAGCCAATACACAGGGGAAGGTAATGAAAAACTGTTTTTT. Protein sequence: CTSSQYTGEGNEKLFF.

The chain is built from TRBV11-2 and TRBJ1-1; no clear D. V was trimmed by 6 bases and J by 1 base, leaving 12 bases between them. From germline, CDR1 is SGHAT and CDR2 FQNNGV. The length of the CDR3 is 14 residues. The chain's CDR3 is CASRVPGKNTEAFF. Here the CDR3 DNA reads TGTGCCAGCAGGGTCCCGGGGAAGAACACTGAAGCTTTCTTT.

For this clone: At one of its ends the junction is not consistent with the germline gene, which may arise from a read error. The chain is built from TRBV7-7 and TRBJ2-5, with D maybe TRBD1 (6 bases). This CDR3 comprises 15 residues. Per the germline V gene, CDR1 is SSHAT and CDR2 is FNYEAQ (reference sequence). CDR3 DNA sequence: TGTGCTAGCAGCTTAGGATCACAGGGCCAAGAGACCCAGTACTTC. Protein: CASSLGSQGQETQYF.

A single count supports this clone. The genes are TRBV29-1 and TRBJ2-1, with D perhaps matching TRBD2 (5 bases). This CDR3 comprises 14 residues. V was clipped by 7 bases and J by 6 bases, with 19 bases between them. Per germline, CDR1 SQVTM and CDR2 ANQGSEA. The CDR3 reads CSGSEAHLINEQFF. Written as DNA, the CDR3 is TGCAGCGGCTCGGAGGCACACCTAATCAATGAGCAGTTCTTC.

V gene TRBV9 combines with J gene TRBJ2-1, with D possibly being TRBD2 (5 bases). Trimming cost V 3 bases and J 8 bases, with 12 bases left between them. The germline CDR1 and CDR2 sequences are SGDLS and YYNGEE. The CDR3 has 13 amino acids. CDR3 DNA: TGTGCCAGCAGCGGGGAGATAGTAGATGAGCAGTTCTTC. Encoded protein: CASSGEIVDEQFF.

The V and J genes are TRBV5-1 and TRBJ1-2; TRBD1 agrees at 8 bases. J lost 2 bases, V lost 5 bases, and 5 bases had no gene match. Looked up from germline, CDR1 is SGHRS and CDR2 is YFSETQ. The CDR3 totals 14 residues. CDR3 in amino acids: CASRQDRANYGYTF. In DNA form, the CDR3 reads TGCGCCAGCAGACAGGACAGGGCGAACTATGGCTACACCTTC. The full variable domain, with the rest looked up from reference TRBV5-1 and TRBJ1-2, is KAGVTQTPRYLIKTRGQQVTLSCSPISGHRSVSWYQQTPGQGLQFLFEYFSETQRNKGNFPGRFSGRQFSNSRSEMNVSTLELGDSALYLCASRQDRANYGYTFGSGTRLTVV.

This chain connects TRBV7-9 to TRBJ2-3, with D maybe TRBD1 (7 bases). This CDR3 has 15 residues. Germline V lookup: CDR1 SEHNR, CDR2 FQNEAQ (reference sequence). Trimming removed 3 bases at V and 3 bases at J, with 13 bases between. The CDR3: CASSLAGQRTDTQYF. The DNA for the CDR3 is TGTGCCAGCAGCTTGGCGGGACAGCGAACAGATACGCAGTATTTT. The whole variable domain, remainder taken from reference TRBV7-9 and TRBJ2-3, is DTGVSQNPRHKITKRGQNVTFRCDPISEHNRLYWYRQTLGQGPEFLTYFQNEAQLEKSRLLSDRFSAERPKGSFSTLEIQRTEQGDSAMYLCASSLAGQRTDTQYFGPGTRLTVL.

The chain combines TRBV7-2 with TRBJ1-5; D is possibly TRBD1 (6 bases). Germline V gene data show CDR1 as SGHTA and CDR2 as FQGNSA. CDR3 length: 14 residues. The V end lost 4 bases, the J end lost 8 bases, and 15 bases lay between the germline ends. The CDR3 loop reads CASSSTGSFEPQHF. CDR3 bases: TGTGCCAGCAGCTCAACAGGGAGCTTTGAGCCCCAGCATTTT.

V gene TRBV11-2 combines with J gene TRBJ2-7, with a weak D call TRBD1 (6 bases). The CDR3 loop spans 15 amino acids. The ends were cut back, 5 bases at V and 3 bases at J, with 17 bases in the middle. Germline CDR1 and CDR2: SGHAT and FQNNGV. The CDR3 protein is CASSILQGGGYEQYF. CDR3 in DNA: TGTGCCAGCAGCATCCTACAGGGTGGGGGCTACGAGCAGTACTTC.

The V gene is TRBV19, the J gene TRBJ1-2, with 8 nucleotides matching TRBD1. The CDR3 has 17 residues. Germline V lookup: CDR1 LNHDA, CDR2 SQIVND (reference sequence). V lost 5 bases, J lost 0 bases, and 11 bases stayed unmatched. The CDR3 DNA follows: TGTGCCAGTAGTGTACGGGACAGGAGCCGACCTAACTATGGCTACACCTTC. Translated: CASSVRDRSRPNYGYTF.

This clone was recorded a few times. This sample includes further DNA sequences coding for the same CDR3. The rearrangement uses TRBV20-1 and TRBJ2-7; no reliable D call. The CDR3 is 11 amino acids. The ends were cut back, 2 bases at V and 3 bases at J, with 5 bases in the middle. Germline V lookup: CDR1 DFQATT, CDR2 SNEGSKA (reference sequence). In DNA, the CDR3 is TGCAGTGCTAGACAGGACTACGAGCAGTACTTC. As protein: CSARQDYEQYF.

The chain uses TRBV12-5 and TRBJ2-2, with a tentative D call TRBD2 (5 bases). This CDR3 has 14 residues. CDR1 is LGHNT and CDR2 is FRNRAP in the germline V gene. Trimming cost V 0 bases and J 3 bases, with 5 bases left between them. In nucleotides, the CDR3 is TGTGCTAGTGGTTTGGTAGCGGACACCGGGGAGCTGTTTTTT. As protein: CASGLVADTGELFF.

V is TRBV3-1 (or the pseudogene TRBV3-2) and J is TRBJ1-1, with TRBD1 matching 7 bases. V shed 5 bases, J shed 9 bases, and the junction held 15 bases outside the gene matches. From germline, CDR1 is LGHDT and CDR2 YNNKEL (reference sequence). The CDR3 covers 15 residues. The CDR3 coding sequence is TGTGCCAGCAGCGACTCCGGGACAGACACCCCTAAAGCTTTCTTT. It encodes CASSDSGTDTPKAFF.

This clone was seen only once. This same CDR3 is encoded by further DNA sequences in the sample. The chain uses TRBV12-3 or TRBV12-4 and TRBJ1-2; D is undetermined. This CDR3 is built from 13 residues. V gave up 6 bases and J gave up 2 bases, with 10 bases separating them. The CDR3 nucleotides read TGTGCCAGCAGCCTGACAACAAACTATGGCTACACCTTC. Residues: CASSLTTNYGYTF.

This clone was counted a single time. The rearrangement uses TRBV18 and TRBJ2-1; 7 positions agree with TRBD2. The CDR3 spans 15 residues. Looked up from germline, CDR1 is KGHSH and CDR2 is LQKENI. Trimming took 5 bases from V and 5 from J; bases not matched to a gene: 9. CDR3 amino acids: CASSSSAGPHNEQFF. CDR3 nucleotide sequence: TGTGCCAGCTCATCCTCAGCGGGGCCCCACAATGAGCAGTTCTTC.

The chain combines TRBV19 with TRBJ2-7; 9 nucleotides align to TRBD1. Per the germline V gene, CDR1 is LNHDA and CDR2 is SQIVND (reference sequence). This CDR3 has 15 residues. V gave up 3 bases and J gave up 0 bases; unmatched junction bases: 3. This chain's CDR3 is CASSIGQGTSYEQYF. As DNA, the CDR3 is TGTGCCAGTAGTATCGGACAGGGGACCTCCTACGAGCAGTACTTC.

The chain recombines TRBV10-3 with TRBJ2-1, with TRBD2 matching 11 bases. V was pared by 0 bases and J by 13 bases, with 5 bases of the junction left unmatched. Germline V lookup: CDR1 ENHRY, CDR2 SYGVKD. The CDR3 loop spans 14 amino acids. This CDR3 is CAISESASGGQQFF. In DNA, the CDR3 is TGTGCCATCAGTGAGTCGGCTAGCGGGGGGCAACAGTTCTTC.

The chain has TRBV7-9 and TRBJ2-6; D gene unclear. The germline CDR1 and CDR2 sequences are SEHNR and FQNEAQ (reference sequence). The V end was cut by 6 bases, the J end by 2 bases, with 11 bases between. CDR3 size: 15 residues. The CDR3 nucleotides read TGTGCCAGCAGAATGGTGGAGCCTGGGGCCAACGTCCTGACTTTC. Translation: CASRMVEPGANVLTF.